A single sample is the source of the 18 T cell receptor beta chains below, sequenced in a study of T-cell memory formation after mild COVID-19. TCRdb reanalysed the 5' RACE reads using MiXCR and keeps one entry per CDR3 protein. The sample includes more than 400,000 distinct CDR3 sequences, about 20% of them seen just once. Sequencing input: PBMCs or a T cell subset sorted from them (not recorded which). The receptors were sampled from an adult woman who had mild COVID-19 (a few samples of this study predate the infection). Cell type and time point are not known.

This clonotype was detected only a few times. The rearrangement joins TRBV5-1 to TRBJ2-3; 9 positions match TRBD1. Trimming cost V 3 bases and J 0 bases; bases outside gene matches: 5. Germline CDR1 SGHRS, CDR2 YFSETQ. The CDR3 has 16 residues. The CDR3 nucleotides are TGCGCCAGCAGCTCCGGGACAGGGACCAGCACAGATACGCAGTATTTT. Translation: CASSSGTGTSTDTQYF.

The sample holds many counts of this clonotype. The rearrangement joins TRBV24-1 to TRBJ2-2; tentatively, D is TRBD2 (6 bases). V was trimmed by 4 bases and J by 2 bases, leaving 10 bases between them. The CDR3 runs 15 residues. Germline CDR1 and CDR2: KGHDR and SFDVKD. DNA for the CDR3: TGTGCCACCAGTGACCCCGGGACTAACACCGGGGAGCTGTTTTTT. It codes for CATSDPGTNTGELFF.

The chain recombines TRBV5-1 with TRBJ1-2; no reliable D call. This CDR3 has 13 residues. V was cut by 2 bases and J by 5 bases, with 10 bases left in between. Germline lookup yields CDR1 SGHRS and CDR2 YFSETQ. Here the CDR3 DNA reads TGCGCCAGCAGCTTCCCGGGTTCATATGGCTACACCTTC. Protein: CASSFPGSYGYTF. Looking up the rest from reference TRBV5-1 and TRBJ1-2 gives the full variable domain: KAGVTQTPRYLIKTRGQQVTLSCSPISGHRSVSWYQQTPGQGLQFLFEYFSETQRNKGNFPGRFSGRQFSNSRSEMNVSTLELGDSALYLCASSFPGSYGYTFGSGTRLTVV.

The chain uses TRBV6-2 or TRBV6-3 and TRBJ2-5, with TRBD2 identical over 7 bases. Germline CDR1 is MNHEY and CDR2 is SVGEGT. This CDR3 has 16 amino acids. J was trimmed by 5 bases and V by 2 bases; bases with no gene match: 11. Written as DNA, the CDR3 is TGTGCCAGCAGTTACGGGCTAGCGGATATCCGGGAGACCCAGTACTTC. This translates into CASSYGLADIRETQYF.

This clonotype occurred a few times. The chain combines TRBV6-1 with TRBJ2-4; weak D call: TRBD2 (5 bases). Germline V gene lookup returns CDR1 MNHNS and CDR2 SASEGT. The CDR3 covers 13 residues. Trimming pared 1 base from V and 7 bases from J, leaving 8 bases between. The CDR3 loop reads CASSEVTGNIQYF. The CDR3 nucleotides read TGTGCCAGCAGTGAAGTAACGGGGAACATTCAGTACTTC.

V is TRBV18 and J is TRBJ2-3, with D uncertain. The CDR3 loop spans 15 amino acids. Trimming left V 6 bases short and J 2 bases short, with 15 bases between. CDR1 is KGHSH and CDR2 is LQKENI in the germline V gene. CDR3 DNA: TGTGCCAGCTCCCCTCAATCCGGTTCCACAGATACGCAGTATTTT. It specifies CASSPQSGSTDTQYF.

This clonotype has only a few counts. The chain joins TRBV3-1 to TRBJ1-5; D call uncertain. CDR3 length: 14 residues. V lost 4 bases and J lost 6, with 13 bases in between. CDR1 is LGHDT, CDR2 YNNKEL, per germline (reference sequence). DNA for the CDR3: TGTGCCAGCAGCCCCCAGAGAGGGATTCAGCCCCAGCATTTT. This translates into CASSPQRGIQPQHF.

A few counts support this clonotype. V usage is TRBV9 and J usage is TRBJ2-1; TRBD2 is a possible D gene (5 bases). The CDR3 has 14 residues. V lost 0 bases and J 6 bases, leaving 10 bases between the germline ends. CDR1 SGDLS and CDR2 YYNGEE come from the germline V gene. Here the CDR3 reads CASSVAGLINEQFF. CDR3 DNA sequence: TGTGCCAGCAGCGTAGCAGGACTTATCAATGAGCAGTTCTTC.

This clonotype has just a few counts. The CDR3: CASGGRASNTGELFF. CDR3 nucleotide sequence: TGTGCCAGCGGGGGCCGCGCCTCAAACACCGGGGAGCTGTTTTTT. The chain uses TRBV6-1 and TRBJ2-2, with a possible D match to TRBD1 (6 bases). CDR3 length: 15 residues. CDR1 and CDR2 (germline): MNHNS, SASEGT. Trimming took 8 bases from V and 2 from J, leaving 15 bases between them.

The CDR3 nucleotides are TGTGCCAGCCGATTCACCGGGGAGCTGTTTTTT. This encodes CASRFTGELFF. The chain links TRBV6-6 to TRBJ2-2; no clear D. Germline V gives CDR1 MNHNY, CDR2 SVGAGI (reference sequence). This CDR3 has 11 residues. The V and J ends lost 8 bases and 4 bases respectively, with 5 bases between them.

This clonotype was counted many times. CDR3 in amino acids: CASSQGGRGTDTQYF. CDR3 DNA sequence: TGCGCCAGCAGCCAAGGGGGACGCGGCACAGATACGCAGTATTTT. The chain recombines TRBV4-1 with TRBJ2-3; the D call may be TRBD1 or TRBD2 (5 bases each). The CDR3 is made up of 15 amino acids. V was shortened by 1 base and J by 1 base, with 9 bases between the two germline ends. CDR1 and CDR2 (germline): MGHRA, YSYEKL.

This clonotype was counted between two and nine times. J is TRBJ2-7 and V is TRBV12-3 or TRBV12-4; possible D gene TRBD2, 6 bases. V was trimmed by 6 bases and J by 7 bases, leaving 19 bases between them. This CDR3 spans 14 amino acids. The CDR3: CASSPPPLAQEQYF. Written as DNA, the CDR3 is TGTGCCAGCAGCCCACCCCCCCTAGCGCAGGAGCAGTACTTC.

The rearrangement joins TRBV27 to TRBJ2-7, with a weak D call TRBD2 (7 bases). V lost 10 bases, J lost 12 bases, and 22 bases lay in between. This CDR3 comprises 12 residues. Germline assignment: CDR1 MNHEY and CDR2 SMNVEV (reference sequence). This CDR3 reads CAIRSREGEWYF. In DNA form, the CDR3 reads TGTGCCATCAGATCCAGGGAGGGGGAATGGTACTTC.

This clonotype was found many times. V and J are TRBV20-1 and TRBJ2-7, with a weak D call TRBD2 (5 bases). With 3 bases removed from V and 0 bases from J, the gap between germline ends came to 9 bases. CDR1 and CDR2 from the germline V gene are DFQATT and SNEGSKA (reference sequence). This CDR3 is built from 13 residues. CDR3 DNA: TGCAGTGCTAGTAGCGCTAGCTCCTACGAGCAGTACTTC. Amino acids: CSASSASSYEQYF.

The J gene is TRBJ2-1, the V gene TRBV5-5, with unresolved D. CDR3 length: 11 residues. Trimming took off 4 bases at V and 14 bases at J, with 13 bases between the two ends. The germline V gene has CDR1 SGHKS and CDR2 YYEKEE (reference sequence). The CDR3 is CASSPQNREFF. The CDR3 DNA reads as TGTGCCAGCAGCCCACAGAATAGGGAGTTCTTC. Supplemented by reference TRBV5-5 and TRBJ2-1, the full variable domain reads DAGVTQSPTHLIKTRGQQVTLRCSPISGHKSVSWYQQVLGQGPQFIFQYYEKEERGRGNFPDRFSARQFPNYSSELNVNALLLGDSALYLCASSPQNREFFGPGTRLTVL.

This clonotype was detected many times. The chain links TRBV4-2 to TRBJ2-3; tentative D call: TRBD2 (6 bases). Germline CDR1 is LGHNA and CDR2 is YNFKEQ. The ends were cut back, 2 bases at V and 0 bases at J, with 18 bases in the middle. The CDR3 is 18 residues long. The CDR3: CASSQHQGGGPSTDTQYF. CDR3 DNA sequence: TGTGCCAGCAGCCAACACCAGGGAGGCGGGCCAAGCACAGATACGCAGTATTTT.

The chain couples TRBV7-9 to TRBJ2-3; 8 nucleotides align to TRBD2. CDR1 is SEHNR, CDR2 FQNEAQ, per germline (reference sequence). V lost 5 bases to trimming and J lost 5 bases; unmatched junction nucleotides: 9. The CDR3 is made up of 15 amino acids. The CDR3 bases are TGTGCCAGCAGCCCACCCGGGGGGGGGGAAGATACGCAGTATTTT. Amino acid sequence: CASSPPGGGEDTQYF.

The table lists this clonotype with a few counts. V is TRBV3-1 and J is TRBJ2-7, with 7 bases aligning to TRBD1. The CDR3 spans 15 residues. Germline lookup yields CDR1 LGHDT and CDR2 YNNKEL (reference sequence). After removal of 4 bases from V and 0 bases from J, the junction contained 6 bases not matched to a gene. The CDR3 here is CASSPGTDSSYEQYF. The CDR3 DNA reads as TGTGCCAGCAGCCCCGGGACAGACAGCTCCTACGAGCAGTACTTC.